This T cell receptor beta chain came from a study of T cell changes during pregnancy in multiple sclerosis. Profiling relied on immunoSEQ multiplex PCR, and the TCRdb table lists in-frame clones only, not all of them. In the table there are about 51,000 clones, approximately 94% of which are singletons. CDR3 length equals 13 residues. Looked up from germline, CDR1 is SGDLS and CDR2 is YYNGEE. The V end was cut by 0 bases, the J end by 1 base, with 4 bases between. Sequences were derived from CD4+ T cells from peripheral blood mononuclear cells, sampled in the second trimester of pregnancy. This clonotype originated in a female donor with multiple sclerosis, enrolled in a pregnancy study. V is TRBV9 and J is TRBJ1-2; D call uncertain. CDR3 residues: CASSVGSNYGYTF. The CDR3, as DNA: TGTGCCAGCAGCGTAGGCAGTAACTATGGCTACACCTTC.